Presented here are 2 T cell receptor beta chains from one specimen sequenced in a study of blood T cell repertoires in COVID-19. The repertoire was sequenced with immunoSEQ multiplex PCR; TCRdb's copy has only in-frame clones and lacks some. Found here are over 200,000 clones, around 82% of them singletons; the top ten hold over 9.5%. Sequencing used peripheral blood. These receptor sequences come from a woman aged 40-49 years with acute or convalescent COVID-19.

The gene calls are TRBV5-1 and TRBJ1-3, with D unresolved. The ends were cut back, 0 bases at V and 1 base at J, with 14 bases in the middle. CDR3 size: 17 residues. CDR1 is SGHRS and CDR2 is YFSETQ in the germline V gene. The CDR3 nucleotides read TGCGCCAGCAGCTTGGCCCAAAATTCGGGGTCTGGAAACACCATATATTTT. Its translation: CASSLAQNSGSGNTIYF. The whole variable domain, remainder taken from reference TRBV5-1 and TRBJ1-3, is KAGVTQTPRYLIKTRGQQVTLSCSPISGHRSVSWYQQTPGQGLQFLFEYFSETQRNKGNFPGRFSGRQFSNSRSEMNVSTLELGDSALYLCASSLAQNSGSGNTIYFGEGSWLTVV.

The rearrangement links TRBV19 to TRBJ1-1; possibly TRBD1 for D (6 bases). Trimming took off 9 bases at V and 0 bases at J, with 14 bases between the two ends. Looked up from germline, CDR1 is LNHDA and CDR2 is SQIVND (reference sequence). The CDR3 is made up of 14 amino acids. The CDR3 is CASRDNQLNTEAFF. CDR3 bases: TGTGCCAGCAGGGACAACCAGTTGAACACTGAAGCTTTCTTT. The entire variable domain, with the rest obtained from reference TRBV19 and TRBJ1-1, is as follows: DGGITQSPKYLFRKEGQNVTLSCEQNLNHDAMYWYRQDPGQGLRLIYYSQIVNDFQKGDIAEGYSVSREKKESFPLTVTSAQKNPTAFYLCASRDNQLNTEAFFGQGTRLTVV.